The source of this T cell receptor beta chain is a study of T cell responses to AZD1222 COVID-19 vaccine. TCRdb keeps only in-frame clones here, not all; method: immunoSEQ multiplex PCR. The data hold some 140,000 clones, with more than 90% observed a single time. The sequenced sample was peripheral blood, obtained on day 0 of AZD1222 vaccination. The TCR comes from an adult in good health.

CDR3 nucleotide sequence: TGTGCCAGCAGCCTGGGACTAGCGGAGACCGGGGAGCTGTTTTTT. It is translated as CASSLGLAETGELFF. This sequence joins TRBV7-6 and TRBJ2-2; 11 bases map to TRBD2. The CDR3 loop spans 15 amino acids. V dropped 5 bases and J dropped 5; count of bases not matched to a gene: 4. Looked up from germline, CDR1 is SGHVS and CDR2 is FNYEAQ. Drawing the rest from reference TRBV7-6 and TRBJ2-2, the complete variable domain is GAGVSQSPRYKVTKRGQDVALRCDPISGHVSLYWYRQALGQGPEFLTYFNYEAQQDKSGLPNDRFSAERPEGSISTLTIQRTEQRDSAMYRCASSLGLAETGELFFGEGSRLTVL.